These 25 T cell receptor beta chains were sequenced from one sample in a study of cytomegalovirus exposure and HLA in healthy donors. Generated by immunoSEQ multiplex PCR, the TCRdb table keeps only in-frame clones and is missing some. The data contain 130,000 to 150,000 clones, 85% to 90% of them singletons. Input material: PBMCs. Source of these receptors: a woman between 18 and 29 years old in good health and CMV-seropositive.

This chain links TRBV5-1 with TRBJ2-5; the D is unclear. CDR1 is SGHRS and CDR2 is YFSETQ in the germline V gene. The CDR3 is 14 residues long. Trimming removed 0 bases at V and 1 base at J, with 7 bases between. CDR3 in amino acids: CASSLGAFQETQYF. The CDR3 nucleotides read TGCGCCAGCAGCTTGGGGGCTTTCCAAGAGACCCAGTACTTC.

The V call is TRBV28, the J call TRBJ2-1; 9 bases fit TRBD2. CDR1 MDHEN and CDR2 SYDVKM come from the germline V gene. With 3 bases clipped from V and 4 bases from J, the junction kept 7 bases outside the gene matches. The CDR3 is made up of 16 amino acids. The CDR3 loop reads CASSFQSGRLYNEQFF. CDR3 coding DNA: TGTGCCAGCAGTTTCCAAAGCGGGAGGTTATACAATGAGCAGTTCTTC.

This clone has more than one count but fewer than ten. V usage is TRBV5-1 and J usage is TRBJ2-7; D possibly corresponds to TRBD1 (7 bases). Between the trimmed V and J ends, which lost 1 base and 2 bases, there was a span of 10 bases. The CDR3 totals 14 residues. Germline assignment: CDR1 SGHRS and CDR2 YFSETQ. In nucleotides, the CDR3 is TGCGCCAGCAGCTTGACAGGGGAGGCCTACGAGCAGTACTTC. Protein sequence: CASSLTGEAYEQYF.

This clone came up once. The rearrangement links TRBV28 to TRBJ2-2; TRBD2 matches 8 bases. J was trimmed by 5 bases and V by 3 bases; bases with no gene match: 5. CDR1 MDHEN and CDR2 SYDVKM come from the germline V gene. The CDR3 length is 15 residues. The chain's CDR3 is CASSFPAGVTGELFF. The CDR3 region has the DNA TGTGCCAGCAGTTTCCCAGCGGGAGTTACCGGGGAGCTGTTTTTT.

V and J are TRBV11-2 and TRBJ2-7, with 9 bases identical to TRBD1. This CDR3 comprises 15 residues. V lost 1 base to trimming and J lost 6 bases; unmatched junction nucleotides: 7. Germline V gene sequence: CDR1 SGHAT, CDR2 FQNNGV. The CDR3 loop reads CASSLAMGQGAEQYF. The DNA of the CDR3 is TGTGCCAGCAGCTTAGCAATGGGACAGGGAGCCGAGCAGTACTTC.

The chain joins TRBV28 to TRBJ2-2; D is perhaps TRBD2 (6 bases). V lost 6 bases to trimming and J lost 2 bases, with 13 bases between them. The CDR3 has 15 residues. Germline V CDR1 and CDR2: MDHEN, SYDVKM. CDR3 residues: CASRGGTPNTGELFF. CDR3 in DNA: TGTGCCAGCAGAGGCGGGACTCCCAACACCGGGGAGCTGTTTTTT.

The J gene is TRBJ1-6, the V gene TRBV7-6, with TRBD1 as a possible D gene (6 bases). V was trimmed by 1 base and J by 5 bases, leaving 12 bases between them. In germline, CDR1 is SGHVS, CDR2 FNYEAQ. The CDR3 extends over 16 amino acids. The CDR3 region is CASSLETGKDNSPLHF. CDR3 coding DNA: TGTGCCAGCAGCTTAGAAACAGGGAAGGATAATTCACCCCTCCACTTT.

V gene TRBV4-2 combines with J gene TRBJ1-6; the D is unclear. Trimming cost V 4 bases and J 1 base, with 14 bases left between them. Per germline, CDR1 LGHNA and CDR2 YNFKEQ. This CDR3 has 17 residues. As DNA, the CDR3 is TGTGCCAGCAGCCTCGAGACCGGAGGGTCCTATAATTCACCCCTCCACTTT. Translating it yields CASSLETGGSYNSPLHF.

Written as DNA, the CDR3 is TGTGCCAGCAGCATACCGGGACAGGGGAGGCCTGAAGCTTTCTTT. Amino acid sequence: CASSIPGQGRPEAFF. The chain carries TRBV11-1 and TRBJ1-1, with 10 bases matching TRBD1. Unmatched junction bases numbered 9, after V lost 5 bases and J lost 6 bases. Germline values: CDR1 SGHAT, CDR2 FQDESV (reference sequence). There are 15 residues in the CDR3.

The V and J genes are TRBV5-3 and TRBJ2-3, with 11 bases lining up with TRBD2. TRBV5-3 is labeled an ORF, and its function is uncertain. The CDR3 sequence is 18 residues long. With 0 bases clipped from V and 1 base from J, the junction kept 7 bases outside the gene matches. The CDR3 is CARSLEIAGGPRTDTQYF. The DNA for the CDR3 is TGTGCCAGAAGCTTGGAGATAGCGGGAGGGCCCCGCACAGATACGCAGTATTTT.

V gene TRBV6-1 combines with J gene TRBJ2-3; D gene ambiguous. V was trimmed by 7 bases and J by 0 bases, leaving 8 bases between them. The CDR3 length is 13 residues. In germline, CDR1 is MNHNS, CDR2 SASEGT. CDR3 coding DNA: TGTGCCAGCAAAGCGAGTAGCACAGATACGCAGTATTTT. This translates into CASKASSTDTQYF.

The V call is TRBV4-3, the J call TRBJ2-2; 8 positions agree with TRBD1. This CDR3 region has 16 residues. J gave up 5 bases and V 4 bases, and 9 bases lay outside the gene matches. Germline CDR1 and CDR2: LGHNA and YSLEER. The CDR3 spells CASSRRTGLFTGELFF. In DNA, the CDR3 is TGCGCCAGCAGCCGAAGGACAGGGTTGTTTACCGGGGAGCTGTTTTTT.

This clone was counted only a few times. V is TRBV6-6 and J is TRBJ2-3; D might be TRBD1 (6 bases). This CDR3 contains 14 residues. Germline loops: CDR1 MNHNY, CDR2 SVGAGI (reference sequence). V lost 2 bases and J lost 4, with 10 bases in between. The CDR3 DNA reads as TGTGCCAGCAGTTACGTCGCAGGGGCAGATACGCAGTATTTT. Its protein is CASSYVAGADTQYF.

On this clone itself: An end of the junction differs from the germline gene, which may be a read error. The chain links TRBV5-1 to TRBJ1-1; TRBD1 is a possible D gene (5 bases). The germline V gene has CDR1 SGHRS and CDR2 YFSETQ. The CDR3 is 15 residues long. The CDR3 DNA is TGCGCCAGCAGTTTGGGGCAGACCCAGGGCGCTGAAGCTTTCTTT. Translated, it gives CASSLGQTQGAEAFF.

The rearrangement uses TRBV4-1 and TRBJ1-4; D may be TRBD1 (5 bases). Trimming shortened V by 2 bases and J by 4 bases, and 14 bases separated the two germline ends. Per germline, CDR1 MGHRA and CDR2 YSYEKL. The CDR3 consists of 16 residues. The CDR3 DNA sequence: TGCGCCAGCAGCCAAAGATTCGACAGCATTAATGAAAAACTGTTTTTT. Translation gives CASSQRFDSINEKLFF.

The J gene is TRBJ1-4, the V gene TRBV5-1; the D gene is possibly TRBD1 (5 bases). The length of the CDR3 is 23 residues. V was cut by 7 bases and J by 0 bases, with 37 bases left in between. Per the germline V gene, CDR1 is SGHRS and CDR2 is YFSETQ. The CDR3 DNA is TGCGCCAGCGCTTTTGATAGTACACCCCACGGGGGGTTTACGGTTGCAACTAATGAAAAACTGTTTTTT. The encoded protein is CASAFDSTPHGGFTVATNEKLFF.

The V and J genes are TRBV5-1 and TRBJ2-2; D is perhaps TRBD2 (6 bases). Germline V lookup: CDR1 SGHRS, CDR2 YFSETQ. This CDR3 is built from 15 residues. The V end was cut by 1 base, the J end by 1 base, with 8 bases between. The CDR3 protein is CASSLTGVNTGELFF. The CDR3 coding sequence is TGCGCCAGCAGCTTGACGGGGGTGAACACCGGGGAGCTGTTTTTT.

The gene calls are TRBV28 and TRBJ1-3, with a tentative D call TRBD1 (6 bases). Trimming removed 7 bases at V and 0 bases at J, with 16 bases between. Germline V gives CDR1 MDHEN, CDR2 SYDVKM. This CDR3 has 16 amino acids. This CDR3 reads CASTTGQPISGNTIYF. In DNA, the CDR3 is TGTGCCAGCACCACCGGACAGCCAATCTCTGGAAACACCATATATTTT.

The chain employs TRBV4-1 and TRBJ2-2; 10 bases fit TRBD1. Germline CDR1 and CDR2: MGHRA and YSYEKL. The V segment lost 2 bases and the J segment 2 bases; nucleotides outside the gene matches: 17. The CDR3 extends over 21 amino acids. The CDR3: CASSQKFRETGGSLNTGELFF. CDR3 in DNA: TGCGCCAGCAGCCAAAAGTTCCGAGAGACAGGGGGCTCGCTCAACACCGGGGAGCTGTTTTTT.

As DNA, the CDR3 is TGTGCCAGTAGAAACCAGCGGGCACGAGGTAATTCACCCCTCCACTTT. This gives the protein CASRNQRARGNSPLHF. The chain has TRBV19 and TRBJ1-6; no definite D call. The CDR3 has 16 amino acids. The germline CDR1 and CDR2 sequences are LNHDA and SQIVND (reference sequence). V shed 6 bases and J shed 6 bases, with 18 bases lying between them.

The chain's CDR3 is CASRASGAFYYEQYF. CDR3 DNA: TGTGCCAGCCGGGCTAGCGGGGCCTTTTACTACGAGCAGTACTTC. The chain recombines TRBV28 with TRBJ2-7; TRBD2 aligns across 9 bases. Losses at the gene ends were 8 bases for V and 3 bases for J; bases not matched to a gene: 11. Germline V lookup: CDR1 MDHEN, CDR2 SYDVKM. The CDR3 runs to 15 residues.

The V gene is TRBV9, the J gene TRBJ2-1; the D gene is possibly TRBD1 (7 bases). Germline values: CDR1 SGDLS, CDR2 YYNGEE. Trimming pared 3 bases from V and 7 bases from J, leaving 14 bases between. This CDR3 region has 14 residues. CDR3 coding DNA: TGTGCCAGCAGCGCGGGAGACAGGGTGAATGAGCAGTTCTTC. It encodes CASSAGDRVNEQFF.

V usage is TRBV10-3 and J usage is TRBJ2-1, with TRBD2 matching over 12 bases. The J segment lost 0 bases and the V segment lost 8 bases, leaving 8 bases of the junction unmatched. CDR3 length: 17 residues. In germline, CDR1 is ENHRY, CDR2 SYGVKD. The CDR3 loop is CAIQSSGRGSSYNEQFF. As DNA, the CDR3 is TGTGCCATCCAGTCTAGCGGGAGGGGGAGCTCCTACAATGAGCAGTTCTTC.

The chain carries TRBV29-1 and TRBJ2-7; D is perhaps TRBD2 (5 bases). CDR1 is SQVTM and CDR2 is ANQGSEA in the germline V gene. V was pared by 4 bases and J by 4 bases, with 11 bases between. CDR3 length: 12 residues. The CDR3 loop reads CSVAPGMYEQYF. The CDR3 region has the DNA TGCAGCGTTGCCCCCGGGATGTACGAGCAGTACTTC.

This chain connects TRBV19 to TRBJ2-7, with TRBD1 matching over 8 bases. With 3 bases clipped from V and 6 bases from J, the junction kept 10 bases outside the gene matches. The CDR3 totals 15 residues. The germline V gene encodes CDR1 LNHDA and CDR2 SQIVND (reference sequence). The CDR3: CASSIGQGGGVEQYF. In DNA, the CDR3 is TGTGCCAGTAGTATCGGACAGGGAGGAGGGGTCGAGCAGTACTTC. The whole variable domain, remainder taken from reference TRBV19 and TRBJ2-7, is DGGITQSPKYLFRKEGQNVTLSCEQNLNHDAMYWYRQDPGQGLRLIYYSQIVNDFQKGDIAEGYSVSREKKESFPLTVTSAQKNPTAFYLCASSIGQGGGVEQYFGPGTRLTVT.